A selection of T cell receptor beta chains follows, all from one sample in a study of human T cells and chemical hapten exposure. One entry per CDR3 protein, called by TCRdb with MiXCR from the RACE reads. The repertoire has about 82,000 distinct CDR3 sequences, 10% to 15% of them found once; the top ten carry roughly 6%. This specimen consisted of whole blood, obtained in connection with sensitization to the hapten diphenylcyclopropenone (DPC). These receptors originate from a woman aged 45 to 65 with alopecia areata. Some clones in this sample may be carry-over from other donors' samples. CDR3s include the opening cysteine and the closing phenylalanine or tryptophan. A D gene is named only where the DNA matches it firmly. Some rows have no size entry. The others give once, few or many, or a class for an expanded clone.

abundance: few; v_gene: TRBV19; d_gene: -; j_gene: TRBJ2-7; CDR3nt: TGTGCCAGTAGTCCCGGGACCCAGGGCTACGAGCAGTACTTC; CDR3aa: CASSPGTQGYEQYF
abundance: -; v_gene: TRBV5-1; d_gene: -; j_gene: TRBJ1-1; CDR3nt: TGCGCCAGCAGAAAGGGTGGCACTGAAGCTTTCTTT; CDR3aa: CASRKGGTEAFF
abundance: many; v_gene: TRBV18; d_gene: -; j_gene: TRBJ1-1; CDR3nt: TGTGCCAGCTCACCACTACATAAGAACACTGAAGCTTTCTTT; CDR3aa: CASSPLHKNTEAFF
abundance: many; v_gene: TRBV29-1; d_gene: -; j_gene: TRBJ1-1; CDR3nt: TGCAGCGTTGAAGACTCCGCGAGGACTGAAGCTTTCTTT; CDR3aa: CSVEDSARTEAFF
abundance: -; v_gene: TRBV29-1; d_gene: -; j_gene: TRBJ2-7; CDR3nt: TGCAGCGTTGTTACTAGCTACGAGCAGTACTTC; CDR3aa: CSVVTSYEQYF
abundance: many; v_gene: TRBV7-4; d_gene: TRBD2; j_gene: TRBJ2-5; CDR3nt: TGTGCCAGCAGCTTAGCTGGTAGCGGGGGGGACCAAGAGACCCAGTACTTC; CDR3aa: CASSLAGSGGDQETQYF
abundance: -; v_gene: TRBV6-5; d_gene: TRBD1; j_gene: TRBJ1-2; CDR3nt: TGTGCCAGCAGTTGGGATAGGACAGGCCTCTATGGCTACACCTTC; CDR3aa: CASSWDRTGLYGYTF
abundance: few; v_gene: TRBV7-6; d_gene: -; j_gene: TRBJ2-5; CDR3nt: TGTGCCAGCAGCTTAGGGGCAGCAAAAGAGACCCAGTACTTC; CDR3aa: CASSLGAAKETQYF
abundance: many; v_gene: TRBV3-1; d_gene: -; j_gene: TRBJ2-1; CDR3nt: TGTGCCAGCAGCCAAGAATGGAGTGGCAATGAGCAGTTCTTC; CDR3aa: CASSQEWSGNEQFF
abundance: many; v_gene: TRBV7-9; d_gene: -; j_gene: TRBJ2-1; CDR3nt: TGTGCCAGCAGCCTGGAGAGGGGTGAGCAGTTCTTC; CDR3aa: CASSLERGEQFF
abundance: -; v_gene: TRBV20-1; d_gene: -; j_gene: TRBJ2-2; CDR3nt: TGCAGTGCTAGAGATCACCAGCGGGCGAACACCGGGGAGCTGTTTTTT; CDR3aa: CSARDHQRANTGELFF
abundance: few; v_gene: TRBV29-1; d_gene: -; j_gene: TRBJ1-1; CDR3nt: TGCAGCGTTATACAGGTGGGCACTGAAGCTTTCTTT; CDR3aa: CSVIQVGTEAFF
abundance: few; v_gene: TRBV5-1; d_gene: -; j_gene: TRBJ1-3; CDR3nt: TGCGCCAGCAGCTTGGAAGTCCCCACCTCTGGAAACACCATATATTTT; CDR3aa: CASSLEVPTSGNTIYF
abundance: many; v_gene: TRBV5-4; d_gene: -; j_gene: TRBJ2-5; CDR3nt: TGTGCCAGCAGCCGCGGGACTGGCAACCCCCTGGGGACCCAGTACTTC; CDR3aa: CASSRGTGNPLGTQYF
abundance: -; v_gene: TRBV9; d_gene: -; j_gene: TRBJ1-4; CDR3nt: TGTGCCAGCAGCGTAGGCCAAAATGAAAAACTGTTTTTT; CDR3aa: CASSVGQNEKLFF
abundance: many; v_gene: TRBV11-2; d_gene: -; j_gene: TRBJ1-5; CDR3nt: TGTGCCAGCAGCCGTTACTTAGGTAGCAATCAGCCCCAGCATTTT; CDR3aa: CASSRYLGSNQPQHF
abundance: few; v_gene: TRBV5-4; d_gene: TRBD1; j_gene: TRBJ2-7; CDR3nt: TGTGCCAGCTCTCCGCAGGGGGTCTACGAGCAGTACTTC; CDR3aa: CASSPQGVYEQYF
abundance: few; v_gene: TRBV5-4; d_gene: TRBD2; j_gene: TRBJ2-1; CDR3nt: TGTGCCAGCAGCCAATTCGGGACTAGCGGGCACAATGAGCAGTTCTTC; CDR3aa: CASSQFGTSGHNEQFF
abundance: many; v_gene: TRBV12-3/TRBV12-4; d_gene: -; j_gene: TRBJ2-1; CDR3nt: TGTGCCAGCAGCCCACCCAGGAGGGAGGCGACCTACAATGAGCAGTTCTTC; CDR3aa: CASSPPRREATYNEQFF
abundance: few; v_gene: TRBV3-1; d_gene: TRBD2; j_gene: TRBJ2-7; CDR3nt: TGTGCCAGCAGCCAAGACCAGCGGGAGGGTTCCGAGCAGTACTTC; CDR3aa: CASSQDQREGSEQYF
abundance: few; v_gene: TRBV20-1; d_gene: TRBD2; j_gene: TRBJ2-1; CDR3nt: TGCAGTGCTAGGGCGGGAGGGCCGGTTCAGAATGAGCAGTTCTTC; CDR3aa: CSARAGGPVQNEQFF
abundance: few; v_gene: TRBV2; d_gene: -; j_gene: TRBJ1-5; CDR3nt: TGTGCCAGCAGTGAAACTTGGTCGAGAGTATGGAATCAGCCCCAGCATTTT; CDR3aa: CASSETWSRVWNQPQHF
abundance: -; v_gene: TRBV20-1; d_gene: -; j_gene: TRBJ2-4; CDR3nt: TGCAGTGCTAGCGGGGTGTACGACAAAAACATTCAGTACTTC; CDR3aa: CSASGVYDKNIQYF
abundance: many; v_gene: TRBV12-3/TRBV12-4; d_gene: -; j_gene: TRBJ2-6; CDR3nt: TGTGCCAGCAGCCACCTTAGCTCTGGGGCCAACGTCCTGACTTTC; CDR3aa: CASSHLSSGANVLTF
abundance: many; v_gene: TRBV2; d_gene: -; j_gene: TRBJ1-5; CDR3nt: TGTGCCAGCACGTCCGAGGTCAGAAATAGCAATCAGCCCCAGCATTTT; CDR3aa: CASTSEVRNSNQPQHF
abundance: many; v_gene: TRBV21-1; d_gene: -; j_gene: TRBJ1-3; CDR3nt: TGTGCCAGCAGCAAGAGAAGTAAGACAATATGCTCTGGAAACACCATATATTTT; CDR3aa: CASSKRSKTICSGNTIYF
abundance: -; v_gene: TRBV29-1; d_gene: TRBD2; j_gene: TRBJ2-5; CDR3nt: TGCAGCGTTGGCAGTCCGGGGGGGGAGACCCAGTACTTC; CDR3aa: CSVGSPGGETQYF
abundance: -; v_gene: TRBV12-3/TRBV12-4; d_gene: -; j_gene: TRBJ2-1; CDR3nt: TGTGCCAGCACCCCCGGGACTTCCTACAATGAGCAGTTCTTC; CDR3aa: CASTPGTSYNEQFF
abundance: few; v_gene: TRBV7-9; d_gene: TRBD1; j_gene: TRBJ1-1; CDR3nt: TGTGCCAGCGGGAAAGGACAGGGGGGAAGTGAAGCTTTCTTT; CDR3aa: CASGKGQGGSEAFF
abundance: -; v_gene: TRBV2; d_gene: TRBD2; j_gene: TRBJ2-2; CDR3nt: TGTGCCAGCAGGACTAGCGAGAACACCGGGGAGCTGTTTTTT; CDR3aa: CASRTSENTGELFF
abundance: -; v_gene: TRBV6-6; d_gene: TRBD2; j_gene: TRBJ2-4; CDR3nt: TGTGCCAGCAGCCTGCCGGGACTAGCGGGGGGGGACATTCAGTACTTC; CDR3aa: CASSLPGLAGGDIQYF
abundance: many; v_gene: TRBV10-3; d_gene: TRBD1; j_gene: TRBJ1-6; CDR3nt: TGTGCCACCGGGGACAGGGACAATTCACCCCTCCACTTT; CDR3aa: CATGDRDNSPLHF
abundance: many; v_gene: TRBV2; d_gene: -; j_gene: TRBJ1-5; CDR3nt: TGTGCCAGCGGGAAAGAGGGCAATCAGCCCCAGCATTTT; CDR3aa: CASGKEGNQPQHF
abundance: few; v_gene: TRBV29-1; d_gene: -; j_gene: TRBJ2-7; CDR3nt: TGCAGCGTTGCTGGCTACTCCTACGAGCAGTACTTC; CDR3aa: CSVAGYSYEQYF
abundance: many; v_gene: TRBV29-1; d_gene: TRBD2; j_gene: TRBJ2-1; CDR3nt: TGCAGCGTTGGGGGACTACCAGAACTACCCCGCTACAATGAGCAGTTCTTC; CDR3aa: CSVGGLPELPRYNEQFF
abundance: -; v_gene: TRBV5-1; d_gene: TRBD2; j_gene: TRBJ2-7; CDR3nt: TGCGCCAGCAGCAGTGGGCGGGAGCACCGCACCGAGCAGTACTTC; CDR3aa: CASSSGREHRTEQYF
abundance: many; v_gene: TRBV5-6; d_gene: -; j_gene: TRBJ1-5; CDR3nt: TGTGCCAGCAGCTTGGAGGGTAGCAATCAGCCCCAGCATTTT; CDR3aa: CASSLEGSNQPQHF
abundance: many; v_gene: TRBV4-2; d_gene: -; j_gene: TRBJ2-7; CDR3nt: TGTGCCAGCAGCCAAGCTAAGAGCTCCTACGAGCAGTACTTC; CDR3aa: CASSQAKSSYEQYF
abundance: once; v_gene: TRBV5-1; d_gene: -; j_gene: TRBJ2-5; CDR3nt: TGCGCCAGCAGCTTAGGACACATCCAAGAGACCCAGTACTTC; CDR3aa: CASSLGHIQETQYF